This T cell receptor (beta chain) emerged from a study of blood T cell repertoires in COVID-19. The V and J ends lost 3 bases and 0 bases, in that order; junction bases with no gene match: 6. Germline V CDR1 and CDR2: DFQATT, SNEGSKA (reference sequence). The CDR3 spans 15 residues. In the study's own analysis: Estimation of nucleated cell counts relied on the amplification of reference gene primers. Here immunoSEQ multiplex PCR was the method, and the copy in TCRdb shows in-frame clones only, minus some. The DNA was the basis for D and trimming; V, J and clone size are from that table. The data show around 44,000 clones, over 80% seen once.

The chain has TRBV20-1 and TRBJ2-3; 7 positions match TRBD2. The sequence came from a human donor in a cohort sampled during active COVID-19. The sample comprised peripheral blood. The CDR3 loop reads CSASLGLMSTDTQYF. As DNA, the CDR3 is TGCAGTGCTAGTTTGGGACTAATGAGCACAGATACGCAGTATTTT.